A single sample gave rise to the 29 T cell receptor beta chains below, sequenced in a study of spatial heterogeneity in lung cancer (dated by TCRdb to about 2019). In the paper's terms, the time point label means: sample taken at primary tumor resection. TCR sequencing used whole RNA extracted from tumor and nontumor lung tissue, or from cryopreserved PBMC samples, without cell sorting. Libraries were constructed by 5' RACE. For sequencing, a NextSeq 500 was employed. In-frame beta chains were kept once TCRdb had trimmed the public reads at Q25 with fastp and called clones with MiXCR. All rows with the same CDR3 protein become a single entry with the most common DNA and genes. This sample comprises 40,000 or so distinct CDR3 sequences, 7.5% to 8% of them detected only once. 25% to 35% of the sample comes from the top ten. The starting material was PBMCs, obtained at surgery. The origin of the receptors is a male donor with early-stage non-small cell lung cancer.

Many counts were recorded for this clonotype. The chain recombines TRBV7-8 with TRBJ2-5, with 7 nucleotides matching TRBD2. Germline lookup yields CDR1 SGHVS and CDR2 FQNEAQ. The CDR3 is 14 residues long. Trimming removed 3 bases from V and 4 bases from J; junction bases left unmatched: 5. This CDR3 reads CASSFLLARETQYF. For the CDR3, the DNA is TGTGCCAGCAGCTTTCTACTAGCGAGAGAGACCCAGTACTTC.

This clonotype was counted at least ten times. The chain links TRBV7-3 to TRBJ1-1; D is perhaps TRBD1 (6 bases). The CDR3 has 15 amino acids. Germline V gene lookup returns CDR1 SGHTA and CDR2 FQGTGA. V gave up 8 bases and J gave up 3 bases, with 19 bases separating them. Here the CDR3 reads CASWGGTNQDTEAFF. The CDR3 DNA sequence: TGTGCCAGCTGGGGGGGGACAAATCAGGACACTGAAGCTTTCTTT. Using reference TRBV7-3 and TRBJ1-1 for the parts outside the CDR3, the full variable domain is GAGVSQTPSNKVTEKGKYVELRCDPISGHTALYWYRQSLGQGPEFLIYFQGTGAADDSGLPNDRFFAVRPEGSVSTLKIQRTERGDSAVYLCASWGGTNQDTEAFFGQGTRLTVV.

This clonotype was observed a few times. This chain uses TRBV27 with TRBJ2-1, with D possibly matching TRBD1 (5 bases). Germline values: CDR1 MNHEY, CDR2 SMNVEV (reference sequence). The CDR3 covers 15 residues. Trimming stripped 7 bases from V and 0 bases from J, with 13 bases between. CDR3 sequence (DNA): TGTGCCAGCACCCCACAGGCAATCTCCTACAATGAGCAGTTCTTC. Encoded protein: CASTPQAISYNEQFF.

This clonotype was observed a handful of times. The chain joins TRBV6-2 or TRBV6-3 to TRBJ2-3, with no clear D. This CDR3 comprises 13 residues. Germline CDR1 MNHEY, CDR2 SVGEGT. V was cut by 8 bases and J by 0 bases, with 9 bases left in between. The CDR3 is CASRWASTDTQYF. The CDR3 nucleotides read TGTGCCAGCCGGTGGGCTAGCACAGATACGCAGTATTTT.

This clonotype was counted many times. This chain joins TRBV6-1 and TRBJ1-5; TRBD1 matches 10 bases. The CDR3 contains 18 residues. J lost 2 bases, V lost 9 bases, and 16 bases had no gene match. Germline CDR1 MNHNS, CDR2 SASEGT. CDR3 DNA: TGTGCCAGTCTTAACCCCGGGACAGGGGATGTGGGCAATCAGCCCCAGCATTTT. Translating gives CASLNPGTGDVGNQPQHF.

A few counts support this clonotype. Here the CDR3 reads CASSRGQDGYTF. The DNA of the CDR3 is TGTGCCAGCAGCAGAGGACAGGATGGCTACACCTTC. The rearrangement uses TRBV5-4 and TRBJ1-2, with 7 positions matching TRBD1. Losses at the gene ends were 4 bases for V and 6 bases for J; bases not matched to a gene: 3. CDR3 length equals 12 residues. Germline V CDR1 and CDR2: SGHNT, YYREEE (reference sequence).

The chain uses TRBV19 and TRBJ2-5; 8 bases match TRBD2. Trimming at V came to 5 bases and at J to 1 base, leaving 9 bases not matched to a gene. The CDR3 loop spans 16 amino acids. Germline V gene lookup returns CDR1 LNHDA and CDR2 SQIVND (reference sequence). The DNA for the CDR3 is TGTGCCAGTAGTCTAAGGAAGGCGGGAGGCCAAGAGACCCAGTACTTC. This encodes CASSLRKAGGQETQYF.

This clonotype occurred many times. The chain combines TRBV2 with TRBJ2-5; 12 bases agree with TRBD1. The V gene end was trimmed by 8 bases and the J gene end by 4 bases; junction bases not matched to a gene: 5. The V gene's germline CDR1 is SNHLY and CDR2 FYNNEI. The CDR3 has 14 amino acids. This chain's CDR3 is CASGGTGGLETQYF. DNA for the CDR3: TGTGCCAGCGGGGGGACAGGGGGCTTAGAGACCCAGTACTTC.

The rearrangement uses TRBV7-2 and TRBJ1-1; D is ambiguous. The CDR3 has 12 amino acids. V was clipped by 3 bases and J by 7 bases, with 9 bases between them. Germline CDR1 and CDR2: SGHTA and FQGNSA. CDR3 sequence: CASSLAQIEAFF. In DNA form, the CDR3 reads TGTGCCAGCAGCTTGGCACAGATTGAAGCTTTCTTT.

Ten or more counts support this clonotype. J is TRBJ1-2 and V is TRBV27, with TRBD1 as a possible D gene (6 bases). CDR1 and CDR2 from the germline V gene are MNHEY and SMNVEV (reference sequence). With 5 bases removed from V and 4 bases from J, the gap between germline ends came to 14 bases. This CDR3 has 14 amino acids. The CDR3 region has the DNA TGTGCCAGCAGTACACACAGGGATTCCTATGGCTACACCTTC. Its protein product is CASSTHRDSYGYTF.

This clonotype was seen a handful of times. The chain recombines TRBV5-1 with TRBJ1-5; weak D call: TRBD1 (6 bases). The CDR3 contains 14 residues. Germline CDR1 SGHRS, CDR2 YFSETQ. V dropped 1 base and J dropped 2 bases, with 7 bases sitting between them. CDR3 coding DNA: TGCGCCAGCAGCTTGAGGGGGGGCAATCAGCCCCAGCATTTT. Encoded protein: CASSLRGGNQPQHF.

This clonotype was detected many times. The V and J genes are TRBV7-2 and TRBJ2-5, with 12 bases aligning to TRBD2. Germline V CDR1 and CDR2: SGHTA, FQGNSA. The CDR3 is made up of 15 amino acids. The V gene end was trimmed by 6 bases and the J gene end by 4 bases; junction bases not matched to a gene: 6. CDR3: CASSLAGGPVETQYF. The CDR3 nucleotides read TGTGCCAGCAGTCTAGCGGGAGGGCCTGTAGAGACCCAGTACTTC. Filled out from reference TRBV7-2 and TRBJ2-5, the complete variable domain reads GAGVSQSPSNKVTEKGKDVELRCDPISGHTALYWYRQSLGQGLEFLIYFQGNSAPDKSGLPSDRFSAERTGGSVSTLTIQRTQQEDSAVYLCASSLAGGPVETQYFGPGTRLLVL.

This clonotype was counted at least ten times. The rearrangement joins TRBV24-1 to TRBJ2-1, with TRBD2 matching over 8 bases. The ends lost 5 bases at V and 0 bases at J; junction bases unmatched: 2. Per germline, CDR1 KGHDR and CDR2 SFDVKD. The CDR3 runs 15 residues. Here the CDR3 reads CATSVAGISYNEQFF. As DNA, the CDR3 is TGTGCCACCAGTGTAGCGGGAATCTCCTACAATGAGCAGTTCTTC.

The chain recombines TRBV9 with TRBJ1-5; D not resolved. Germline-derived CDR1 and CDR2 are SGDLS and YYNGEE. V was shortened by 4 bases and J by 0 bases, with 8 bases between the two germline ends. The CDR3 has 14 residues. The DNA for the CDR3 is TGTGCCAGCAGCCCGGGTCTTAGCAATCAGCCCCAGCATTTT. The encoded protein is CASSPGLSNQPQHF.

The chain has TRBV11-1 and TRBJ1-5, with 8 bases identical to TRBD1. Trimming removed 5 bases from V and 7 bases from J; junction bases left unmatched: 7. This CDR3 has 14 amino acids. Germline loops: CDR1 SGHAT, CDR2 FQDESV (reference sequence). The CDR3 DNA reads TGTGCCAGCAGCAGGACAGGGTTTGGGCAGCCCCAGCATTTT. Protein product: CASSRTGFGQPQHF.

This clonotype was counted at least ten times. The chain is built from TRBV28 and TRBJ2-3, with 10 bases fitting TRBD2. This CDR3 comprises 16 residues. The germline gives CDR1 MDHEN, CDR2 SYDVKM. The ends lost 7 bases at V and 0 bases at J; junction bases unmatched: 7. The CDR3 protein is CASTLTSGDSTDTQYF. The DNA for the CDR3 is TGTGCCAGCACCCTCACTAGCGGGGATAGCACAGATACGCAGTATTTT. Full variable domain (rest looked up from reference TRBV28 and TRBJ2-3): DVKVTQSSRYLVKRTGEKVFLECVQDMDHENMFWYRQDPGLGLRLIYFSYDVKMKEKGDIPEGYSVSREKKERFSLILESASTNQTSMYLCASTLTSGDSTDTQYFGPGTRLTVL.

There are a few counts of this clonotype. The chain carries TRBV7-6 and TRBJ2-3, with TRBD2 matching over 8 bases. The V gene's germline CDR1 is SGHVS and CDR2 FNYEAQ. The CDR3 is 15 residues long. The J segment lost 3 bases and the V segment lost 1 base, leaving 3 bases of the junction unmatched. This CDR3 is CASSLDQRETDTQYF. CDR3 DNA: TGTGCCAGCAGCTTAGACCAGCGGGAGACAGATACGCAGTATTTT.

This clonotype was observed at least ten times. The chain uses TRBV11-2 and TRBJ2-2, with D perhaps matching TRBD2 (5 bases). This CDR3 has 15 amino acids. CDR1 is SGHAT and CDR2 is FQNNGV in the germline V gene. Between the trimmed V and J ends, which lost 5 bases and 0 bases, there was a span of 10 bases. In nucleotides, the CDR3 is TGTGCCAGCAGCCCCGCCGGGACGAACACCGGGGAGCTGTTTTTT. It codes for CASSPAGTNTGELFF.

A few counts support this clonotype. The chain employs TRBV4-1 and TRBJ2-7; TRBD1 or TRBD2 may be the D gene (5 bases each). Germline V CDR1 and CDR2: MGHRA, YSYEKL. This CDR3 has 16 residues. Trimming left V 1 base short and J 3 bases short, with 16 bases between. The CDR3 DNA follows: TGCGCCAGCAGCCAAGGGGGGTCGACAGAGAACTACGAGCAGTACGTC. Residues: CASSQGGSTENYEQYV.

This clonotype has more than one count but fewer than ten. The rearrangement uses TRBV5-6 and TRBJ2-5; 7 bases align to TRBD2. Germline trimming cut 4 bases from V and 6 bases from J; bases unmatched to any gene: 15. From germline, CDR1 is SGHDT and CDR2 YYEEEE. The CDR3 has 16 amino acids. In nucleotides, the CDR3 is TGTGCCAGCAGCGGGAGCTACGGGGGGAGCGGGCAGACCCAGTACTTC. It is translated as CASSGSYGGSGQTQYF.

There are a few counts of this clonotype. This chain joins TRBV2 and TRBJ1-3, with D possibly matching TRBD1 (6 bases). In germline, CDR1 is SNHLY, CDR2 FYNNEI. V gave up 8 bases and J gave up 2 bases, with 13 bases separating them. This CDR3 region has 14 residues. CDR3 loop: CASGPSGAGNTIYF. DNA for the CDR3: TGTGCCAGCGGACCCTCAGGGGCTGGAAACACCATATATTTT.

This clonotype turned up a few times. This chain connects TRBV18 to TRBJ1-5; D remains unclear. This CDR3 has 14 amino acids. Germline CDR1 and CDR2: KGHSH and LQKENI. Trimming took 5 bases from V and 0 from J, leaving 8 bases between them. In DNA, the CDR3 is TGTGCCAGCTCAAGAGGTGATAGCAATCAGCCCCAGCATTTT. Translating gives CASSRGDSNQPQHF.

The rearrangement joins TRBV2 to TRBJ2-2; possible D gene TRBD2, 5 bases. V was pared by 8 bases and J by 2 bases, with 15 bases between. The CDR3 has 15 amino acids. Germline V gene lookup returns CDR1 SNHLY and CDR2 FYNNEI. The CDR3 region has the DNA TGTGCCAGCTCCCTGGAGGCATCAAACACCGGGGAGCTGTTTTTT. Translated, it gives CASSLEASNTGELFF. Full variable domain (missing parts from reference TRBV2 and TRBJ2-2): EPEVTQTPSHQVTQMGQEVILRCVPISNHLYFYWYRQILGQKVEFLVSFYNNEISEKSEIFDDQFSVERPDGSNFTLKIRSTKLEDSAMYFCASSLEASNTGELFFGEGSRLTVL.

This clonotype has just a few counts. This rearrangement joins TRBV5-1 to TRBJ2-3, with 7 bases aligning to TRBD1. The CDR3 covers 14 residues. CDR1 and CDR2 (germline): SGHRS, YFSETQ. V shed 0 bases, J shed 5 bases, and the junction held 3 bases outside the gene matches. The CDR3 DNA sequence: TGCGCCAGCAGCTTGGGGCAGGGGGAAGATACGCAGTATTTT. Translation gives CASSLGQGEDTQYF.

This clonotype turned up a few times. The chain recombines TRBV14 with TRBJ2-2, with TRBD2 as a possible D gene (6 bases). V shed 0 bases and J shed 10 bases, with 12 bases lying between them. CDR1 and CDR2 from the germline V gene are SGHDN and FVKESK. The CDR3 is made up of 14 amino acids. The CDR3 loop reads CASSQDGGLLELFF. Written as DNA, the CDR3 is TGTGCCAGCAGCCAAGACGGGGGACTCTTGGAGCTGTTTTTT. Full variable domain (missing parts from reference TRBV14 and TRBJ2-2): EAGVTQFPSHSVIEKGQTVTLRCDPISGHDNLYWYRRVMGKEIKFLLHFVKESKQDESGMPNNRFLAERTGGTYSTLKVQPAELEDSGVYFCASSQDGGLLELFFGEGSRLTVL.

The chain has TRBV11-3 and TRBJ1-4; 10 positions agree with TRBD1. This CDR3 spans 15 amino acids. From germline, CDR1 is SGHNT and CDR2 YENEEA. V dropped 4 bases and J dropped 7; count of bases not matched to a gene: 6. The CDR3 region has the DNA TGTGCCAGCAGCTCCCGACAGGGGGCGGGTGAAAAACTGTTTTTT. As protein: CASSSRQGAGEKLFF.

This chain uses TRBV7-2 with TRBJ2-1; 16 bases are shared with TRBD2. The length of the CDR3 is 15 residues. In germline, CDR1 is SGHTA, CDR2 FQGNSA. V shed 7 bases and J 9 bases; nucleotides not matched to a gene: 6. The CDR3 DNA reads as TGTGCCAGCACCACCGGGACTAGCGGGAGGGTTGAGCAGTTCTTC. Protein: CASTTGTSGRVEQFF.

This clonotype was recorded many times. DNA of the CDR3: TGTGCCACCAGGACGAAAGGCACTGAAGCTTTCTTT. Translation: CATRTKGTEAFF. The rearrangement joins TRBV19 to TRBJ1-1, with D uncertain. With 10 bases removed from V and 4 bases from J, the gap between germline ends came to 13 bases. The V gene's germline CDR1 is LNHDA and CDR2 SQIVND (reference sequence). The CDR3 loop spans 12 amino acids. The full variable domain, completed using reference TRBV19 and TRBJ1-1, is DGGITQSPKYLFRKEGQNVTLSCEQNLNHDAMYWYRQDPGQGLRLIYYSQIVNDFQKGDIAEGYSVSREKKESFPLTVTSAQKNPTAFYLCATRTKGTEAFFGQGTRLTVV.

This clonotype was observed a handful of times. The chain employs TRBV7-9 and TRBJ1-1; 7 bases line up with TRBD1. Germline V lookup: CDR1 SEHNR, CDR2 FQNEAQ (reference sequence). Trimming took 5 bases from V and 4 from J; bases not matched to a gene: 4. This CDR3 comprises 13 residues. The CDR3 bases are TGTGCCAGCAGCCCAGGGGGGTCCACTGAAGCTTTCTTT. Translating it yields CASSPGGSTEAFF.